These 17 T cell receptor beta chains were sequenced from one sample in a study of T cell repertoires in cytomegalovirus infection. TCRdb reanalysed the reads using MiXCR and keeps one entry per CDR3 protein. The sample records hundreds of thousands of distinct CDR3 sequences, 20% to 30% being singletons. Source material: CD8+ T cells from PBMCs. These TCRs come from a human donor in good health (CMV status not recorded). Some clones in this sample may be carry-over from other donors' samples.

This clonotype was detected many times. The gene calls are TRBV28 and TRBJ2-2; 13 bases agree with TRBD2. This CDR3 spans 20 amino acids. After removal of 5 bases from V and 4 bases from J, the junction contained 16 bases not matched to a gene. The germline CDR1 and CDR2 sequences are MDHEN and SYDVKM. The CDR3 bases are TGTGCCAGCAGTACGACCTGGACTAGCGGGGGCCCCTGGGGCACCGGGGAGCTGTTTTTT. It translates to CASSTTWTSGGPWGTGELFF.

The V and J genes are TRBV12-3 or TRBV12-4 and TRBJ1-1; no firm D call. V lost 0 bases to trimming and J lost 6 bases, with 11 bases between them. The CDR3 contains 14 residues. This CDR3 is CASSLARGVPEAFF. CDR3 sequence (DNA): TGTGCCAGCAGTTTAGCCCGTGGGGTCCCTGAAGCTTTCTTT.

Only one count was recorded for this clonotype. A read error is possible here, since a much larger clone lies one base away. V usage is TRBV7-4 and J usage is TRBJ1-5; 9 bases align to TRBD1. Germline V CDR1 and CDR2: SGHVT, SQSDAQ. The CDR3 has 15 amino acids. CDR3 DNA sequence: TGTGCCAGCAGCATGGACAGGGGCAGCAATCTGCCCCAGCATTTT. The encoded protein is CASSMDRGSNLPQHF. The complete variable domain, with remaining parts taken from reference TRBV7-4 and TRBJ1-5, reads GAGVSQSPRYKVAKRGRDVALRCDSISGHVTLYWYRQTLGQGSEVLTYSQSDAQRDKSGRPSGRFSAERPERSVSTLKIQRTEQGDSAVYLCASSMDRGSNLPQHFGDGTRLSIL.

The table lists this clonotype with a few counts. The chain recombines TRBV6-2 or TRBV6-3 with TRBJ2-5, with 7 positions matching TRBD1. Trimming cost V 4 bases and J 3 bases; bases outside gene matches: 8. This CDR3 is 15 amino acids long. Germline lookup yields CDR1 MNHEY and CDR2 SVGEGT. The CDR3 DNA is TGTGCCAGCAGTTCCGACCGGGACAGAGAAGAGACCCAGTACTTC. Protein: CASSSDRDREETQYF.

The sample holds many counts of this clonotype. The chain recombines TRBV6-6 with TRBJ2-1; D is perhaps TRBD1 (5 bases). V was pared by 1 base and J by 2 bases, with 9 bases between. CDR1 and CDR2 from the germline V gene are MNHNY and SVGAGI (reference sequence). The CDR3 has 15 residues. In nucleotides, the CDR3 is TGTGCCAGCAGTTACTTGCTGGGGCCCTACAATGAGCAGTTCTTC. It codes for CASSYLLGPYNEQFF.

This clonotype was counted between two and nine times. This chain joins TRBV2 and TRBJ1-5; D remains ambiguous. Germline V gene data show CDR1 as SNHLY and CDR2 as FYNNEI. The CDR3 runs 13 residues. Trimming stripped 7 bases from V and 5 bases from J, with 12 bases between. CDR3 protein: CASTGLADQPQHF. As DNA, the CDR3 is TGTGCCAGCACAGGATTAGCGGATCAGCCCCAGCATTTT.

The sample holds a few counts of this clonotype. The J gene is TRBJ2-2, the V gene TRBV12-3 or TRBV12-4, with 10 nucleotides matching TRBD1. The CDR3 spans 16 residues. V was clipped by 6 bases and J by 3 bases; unmatched bases: 7. DNA of the CDR3: TGTGCCAGCAGCCCTGGACAGGGGGTGGACACCGGGGAGCTGTTTTTT. This gives the protein CASSPGQGVDTGELFF.

This clonotype was seen a handful of times. The V and J genes are TRBV29-1 and TRBJ2-1; tentative D call: TRBD2 (7 bases). Deletions cut 6 bases from V and 7 bases from J, with 19 bases between. CDR3 length equals 14 residues. Germline CDR1 and CDR2: SQVTM and ANQGSEA. CDR3 bases: TGCAGCGTATACGTACGGGGGGCTATAAATGAGCAGTTCTTC. It translates to CSVYVRGAINEQFF.

In its sample, this clonotype was seen once. The V and J genes are TRBV6-2 or TRBV6-3 and TRBJ2-7, with 9 positions matching TRBD1. V trimming: 4 bases; J trimming: 2 bases; junction bases outside the gene matches: 12. The CDR3 consists of 17 residues. From germline, CDR1 is MNHEY and CDR2 SVGEGT. The CDR3 coding sequence is TGTGCCAGCAGTTCACCGGGACAGGGAGAGTGGCCCTACGAGCAGTACGTC. Its protein product is CASSSPGQGEWPYEQYV.

This clonotype has ten or more counts. Written as DNA, the CDR3 is TGTGCCAGCAGCTCGGACGGTTATCAGGATGGACTGTTTTTT. Amino acid sequence: CASSSDGYQDGLFF. This chain connects TRBV27 to TRBJ1-4; D is ambiguous. Trimming pared 6 bases from V and 13 bases from J, leaving 21 bases between. CDR1 is MNHEY, CDR2 SMNVEV, per germline (reference sequence). The CDR3 runs to 14 residues.

Only one count was recorded for this clonotype. The rearrangement links TRBV6-6 to TRBJ1-2; D might be TRBD1 (5 bases). V dropped 5 bases and J dropped 3 bases, with 19 bases sitting between them. Germline values: CDR1 MNHNY, CDR2 SVGAGI (reference sequence). There are 16 residues in the CDR3. CDR3 protein: CASSHKYPDSYYGYTF. The CDR3 DNA follows: TGTGCCAGCAGTCACAAATACCCCGACAGTTACTATGGCTACACCTTC.

The rearrangement joins TRBV4-1 to TRBJ2-7; D perhaps matches TRBD1 (6 bases). V lost 3 bases to trimming and J lost 2 bases, with 14 bases between them. This CDR3 is 15 amino acids long. Germline V gene sequence: CDR1 MGHRA, CDR2 YSYEKL. CDR3: CASSQQWDNTYEQYV. The CDR3 DNA is TGCGCCAGCAGCCAGCAGTGGGACAACACCTACGAGCAGTACGTC.

This clonotype was recorded a few times. The chain carries TRBV28 and TRBJ1-4, with D maybe TRBD1 (6 bases). V was clipped by 3 bases and J by 0 bases, with 17 bases between them. The CDR3 runs 18 residues. Per the germline V gene, CDR1 is MDHEN and CDR2 is SYDVKM. CDR3 coding DNA: TGTGCCAGCAGTTTCGGATTGGGGGCCTCCGCAACTAATGAAAAACTGTTTTTT. It yields the protein CASSFGLGASATNEKLFF.

This clonotype occurred many times. The rearrangement joins TRBV7-9 to TRBJ1-2; D is undetermined. The CDR3 sequence is 14 residues long. Trimming removed 5 bases at V and 2 bases at J, with 12 bases between. Germline lookup yields CDR1 SEHNR and CDR2 FQNEAQ (reference sequence). Here the CDR3 DNA reads TGTGCCAGCAGCCCTGGTTTAATAAACTATGGCTACACCTTC. Protein: CASSPGLINYGYTF.

At least ten counts were recorded for this clonotype. The chain is built from TRBV6-1 and TRBJ1-1; weak D call: TRBD1 (5 bases). The CDR3 has 15 amino acids. The germline gives CDR1 MNHNS, CDR2 SASEGT. V was trimmed by 7 bases and J by 3 bases, leaving 18 bases between them. Written as DNA, the CDR3 is TGTGCCAGCATCCTCTCGGGGGGACCGGACACTGAAGCTTTCTTT. It yields the protein CASILSGGPDTEAFF.

The chain employs TRBV6-4 and TRBJ2-2; 8 positions match TRBD1. The CDR3 has 15 residues. V was pared by 2 bases and J by 4 bases, with 3 bases of the junction left unmatched. Germline loops: CDR1 MRHNA, CDR2 SNTAGT. CDR3 DNA: TGTGCCAGCAGTGACCCGACAGGGGCCACCGGGGAGCTGTTTTTT. Amino acids: CASSDPTGATGELFF.

This clonotype appeared a few times. The CDR3 loop reads CASSEYYSNYGYTF. The DNA for the CDR3 is TGTGCCAGCAGTGAATATTACAGCAACTATGGCTACACCTTC. The rearrangement uses TRBV25-1 and TRBJ1-2; no clear D gene. Between the trimmed V and J ends, which lost 0 bases and 2 bases, there was a span of 7 bases. The CDR3 is made up of 14 amino acids. Germline V CDR1 and CDR2: MGHDK, SYGVNS.